This T cell receptor (beta chain) emerged from a study of control samples from healthy donors and cancer patients. Only in-frame clones appear in the TCRdb table, and some are missing; sequencing was by immunoSEQ multiplex PCR. Here the sample spans about 140,000 clones, 80% to 95% being singletons. V trimming: 2 bases; J trimming: 6 bases; junction bases outside the gene matches: 10. This CDR3 is 17 amino acids long. Germline V gene lookup returns CDR1 SGHTA and CDR2 FQGNSA. J is TRBJ2-7 and V is TRBV7-2; 13 positions match TRBD2. Sequenced sample: blood. This TCR came from a young man in good health. The CDR3 region is CASSLIRSGLAGSEQYF. In nucleotides, the CDR3 is TGTGCCAGCAGCTTAATTCGGTCGGGACTAGCGGGATCCGAGCAGTACTTC.